This T cell receptor (beta chain) originates from a study of blood T cell repertoires in COVID-19. Turning to the study itself: Samples representing acute and convalescent COVID-19 were sourced from the United States, Italy and Spain. PBMCs, B-cell-depleted T cells, or T cells were the source of the cDNA or gDNA that made up the material.

V was pared by 4 bases and J by 1 base, with 5 bases of the junction left unmatched. Looked up from germline, CDR1 is MDHEN and CDR2 is SYDVKM. This CDR3 contains 15 residues. Per the original data handling: Estimation of nucleated cell counts relied on the amplification of reference gene primers. Only in-frame clones appear in the TCRdb table, and some are missing; sequencing was by immunoSEQ multiplex PCR. From that table come the V and J calls and clone size; the DNA was used to work out D and trimming. This sample has about 120,000 clones, with more than 80% found just once. The J gene is TRBJ1-1, the V gene TRBV28, with TRBD1 matching over 8 bases. This receptor was obtained from a human donor in a cohort sampled during active COVID-19. Sequencing was performed on peripheral blood. CDR3 loop: CASSSPGTGNTEAFF. CDR3 nucleotide sequence: TGTGCCAGCAGTTCGCCCGGGACAGGGAACACTGAAGCTTTCTTT. Complete variable domain (other parts from reference TRBV28 and TRBJ1-1): DVKVTQSSRYLVKRTGEKVFLECVQDMDHENMFWYRQDPGLGLRLIYFSYDVKMKEKGDIPEGYSVSREKKERFSLILESASTNQTSMYLCASSSPGTGNTEAFFGQGTRLTVV.